The rows below give T cell receptor beta chains drawn from one sample of a study of T cells in Graves' hyperthyroidism and ophthalmopathy. TCRdb processed the multiplex PCR reads anew with MiXCR; each CDR3 protein has one entry. The profile covers around 390,000 distinct CDR3 sequences, with around 15% appearing a single time and around 20% taken by the ten largest. What was sequenced was blood. These receptors originate from a woman between 25 and 40 years old with Graves' ophthalmopathy. CDR3s leave out the opening cysteine and the closing phenylalanine or tryptophan. Fields, in order: V gene, CDR3 protein.

v_call: TRBV20-1; cdr3_aa: SARDSGSEAF
v_call: TRBV20-1; cdr3_aa: SANSGLPSTNTGELF
v_call: TRBV30; cdr3_aa: AWRSRQAYSEKLF
v_call: TRBV6-5; cdr3_aa: ASSSYRGQAEGGYT
v_call: TRBV28; cdr3_aa: ASSPHEGMGTEAF
v_call: TRBV7-2; cdr3_aa: ASSLGSPIQETQY
v_call: TRBV19; cdr3_aa: ASSIGQSEAF
v_call: TRBV28; cdr3_aa: ASSLIAGTSSYEQY
v_call: TRBV6-5; cdr3_aa: ASSYVRSLINEKLF
v_call: TRBV11-2; cdr3_aa: ASSLVWPKLF
v_call: TRBV11-2; cdr3_aa: ASSLTSVQETQY
v_call: TRBV6-9; cdr3_aa: ASSSPHGTGSSYEQY
v_call: TRBV5-4; cdr3_aa: ASSSGTDDYGYT
v_call: TRBV13; cdr3_aa: ASSLSVGASDNTGELF
v_call: TRBV19; cdr3_aa: ASSPHKRGGTGELF
v_call: TRBV15; cdr3_aa: ATSRDLMGRGAGNTIY
v_call: TRBV18; cdr3_aa: ASSPRDSLPY
v_call: TRBV28; cdr3_aa: ASSSTGTQEGYGYT
v_call: TRBV6-1; cdr3_aa: ASSVIGGDTEAF
v_call: TRBV6-1; cdr3_aa: ASTRGPQRSGGQYYEQY
v_call: TRBV12-3/TRBV12-4; cdr3_aa: ASWDRGTSSGNTIY
v_call: TRBV2; cdr3_aa: ASSETAISYEQY
v_call: TRBV6-1; cdr3_aa: ASSTSDMVQY
v_call: TRBV5-8; cdr3_aa: ASSLGQGAFYGYT